The next 18 T cell receptor beta chains were all read from a single sample in a study of T cell responses to AZD1222 COVID-19 vaccine. Only in-frame clones appear in the TCRdb table, and some are missing; sequencing was by immunoSEQ multiplex PCR. The sample includes 150,000 to 200,000 clones, roughly 93% of them seen just once. The specimen comprised peripheral blood, sampled on day 0 of AZD1222 vaccination. The receptors were sampled from an adult in good health.

J is TRBJ1-3 and V is TRBV30; D might be TRBD1 (6 bases). Germline CDR1 and CDR2: GTSNPN and SVGIG (reference sequence). The length of the CDR3 is 14 residues. V lost 4 bases and J 2 bases, leaving 12 bases between the germline ends. CDR3 sequence reads: CAWTPGTTGNTIYF. Here the CDR3 DNA reads TGTGCCTGGACTCCCGGGACAACTGGAAACACCATATATTTT.

The chain employs TRBV28 and TRBJ2-7, with 10 bases matching TRBD2. There are 14 residues in the CDR3. V shed 7 bases and J 4 bases; nucleotides not matched to a gene: 7. The V gene's germline CDR1 is MDHEN and CDR2 SYDVKM. CDR3 DNA sequence: TGTGCCAGCAACTCAGCGGGAGGGAAATACGAGCAGTACTTC. Residues: CASNSAGGKYEQYF.

CDR3 sequence: CAIRGDRRSSGANVLTF. The CDR3 DNA follows: TGTGCCATCAGGGGGGACAGGAGGAGCTCTGGGGCCAACGTCCTGACTTTC. This chain connects TRBV10-3 to TRBJ2-6; TRBD1 matches 8 bases. V was clipped by 6 bases and J by 0 bases; unmatched bases: 7. The CDR3 consists of 17 residues. CDR1 is ENHRY, CDR2 SYGVKD, per germline.

The chain joins TRBV6-6 to TRBJ1-2, with D perhaps matching TRBD1 (5 bases). The V gene lost 2 bases and the J gene lost 7 bases, with 17 bases spanning the gap. Looked up from germline, CDR1 is MNHNY and CDR2 is SVGAGI (reference sequence). This CDR3 has 15 amino acids. The CDR3 bases are TGTGCCAGCAGTTACAGGGGACTCGGAACTATTGGCTACACCTTC. Its protein product is CASSYRGLGTIGYTF.

V gene TRBV2 combines with J gene TRBJ1-1; 7 bases agree with TRBD1. V gave up 6 bases and J gave up 5 bases; unmatched junction bases: 6. Germline-derived CDR1 and CDR2 are SNHLY and FYNNEI. CDR3 size: 13 residues. CDR3 protein: CASSRQGVTEAFF. The CDR3 nucleotides read TGTGCCAGCAGCCGACAGGGAGTTACTGAAGCTTTCTTT.

The V and J genes are TRBV10-3 and TRBJ1-1; the D is unclear. The CDR3 loop spans 12 amino acids. Germline V gene data show CDR1 as ENHRY and CDR2 as SYGVKD. V was trimmed by 8 bases and J by 1 base, leaving 8 bases between them. In DNA, the CDR3 is TGTGCCATCGGAATGGAGAACACTGAAGCTTTCTTT. Residues: CAIGMENTEAFF.

The chain recombines TRBV10-1 with TRBJ1-3, with a possible D match to TRBD1 (5 bases). With 5 bases removed from V and 9 bases from J, the gap between germline ends came to 23 bases. There are 16 residues in the CDR3. Germline-derived CDR1 and CDR2 are WNHNN and SYGVQD (reference sequence). This chain's CDR3 is CASSPTPGTGNSTIYF. The CDR3 DNA is TGCGCCAGCAGTCCCACGCCGGGGACCGGAAATTCCACCATATATTTT.

The chain uses TRBV5-1 and TRBJ2-3; unclear D gene. The CDR3 covers 11 residues. V lost 4 bases to trimming and J lost 4 bases, with 4 bases between them. In germline, CDR1 is SGHRS, CDR2 YFSETQ. The CDR3 sequence is CASSESDTQYF. The DNA of the CDR3 is TGCGCCAGCAGCGAATCAGATACGCAGTATTTT.

V gene TRBV15 combines with J gene TRBJ2-5, with D perhaps being TRBD1 or TRBD2 (7 bases each). V lost 3 bases and J 1 base, leaving 18 bases between the germline ends. The CDR3 has 17 residues. Germline CDR1 LNHNV, CDR2 YYDKDF (reference sequence). The CDR3: CATSRRGGQFFQETQYF. In DNA, the CDR3 is TGTGCCACCAGCAGGAGGGGGGGACAGTTTTTCCAAGAGACCCAGTACTTC.

The count of this clone is one. The gene calls are TRBV11-2 and TRBJ2-1; D perhaps matches TRBD2 (6 bases). CDR3 length: 16 residues. Germline V gene sequence: CDR1 SGHAT, CDR2 FQNNGV. Trimming stripped 4 bases from V and 1 base from J, with 14 bases between. The CDR3 is CASSSGLRESYNEQFF. In DNA, the CDR3 is TGTGCCAGCAGCTCGGGACTTAGAGAATCCTACAATGAGCAGTTCTTC.

The J gene is TRBJ1-1, the V gene TRBV6-5; D is unclear. The ends were cut back, 5 bases at V and 4 bases at J, with 14 bases in the middle. Germline V gene lookup returns CDR1 MNHEY and CDR2 SVGAGI. This CDR3 contains 14 residues. CDR3 sequence (DNA): TGTGCCAGCAGTCATGACGGGCTGGGCACTGAAGCTTTCTTT. This gives the protein CASSHDGLGTEAFF.

A single count supports this clone. A read error may produce the germline difference seen at one junction end. The chain combines TRBV11-1 with TRBJ1-4, with 7 nucleotides matching TRBD1. The germline V gene has CDR1 SGHAT and CDR2 FQDESV (reference sequence). This CDR3 contains 14 residues. CDR3 residues: CASSSAQGTKNLFF. CDR3 coding DNA: TGTGCCAGCAGCTCAGCACAGGGGACGAAAAACCTGTTTTTT. Full variable domain (missing parts from reference TRBV11-1 and TRBJ1-4): EAEVAQSPRYKITEKSQAVAFWCDPISGHATLYWYRQILGQGPELLVQFQDESVVDDSQLPKDRFSAERLKGVDSTLKIQPAELGDSAMYLCASSSAQGTKNLFFGSGTQLSVL.

The V and J genes are TRBV7-9 and TRBJ2-3; no definite D call. With 2 bases removed from V and 5 bases from J, the gap between germline ends came to 8 bases. The CDR3 covers 13 residues. CDR1 is SEHNR and CDR2 is FQNEAQ in the germline V gene (reference sequence). The CDR3 bases are TGTGCCAGCAGCTTATTAGCCCTAGATACGCAGTATTTT. This translates into CASSLLALDTQYF.

The rearrangement uses TRBV7-9 and TRBJ2-3; 9 bases agree with TRBD2. The CDR3 spans 16 residues. Germline CDR1 is SEHNR and CDR2 is FQNEAQ (reference sequence). V dropped 1 base and J dropped 4; count of bases not matched to a gene: 6. For the CDR3, the DNA is TGTGCCAGCAGCTTAGTGGTAGCGGGAGCGGCAGATACGCAGTATTTT. It codes for CASSLVVAGAADTQYF.

The CDR3 is CSVDGPSNTEAFF. The CDR3 coding sequence is TGCAGCGTTGACGGCCCATCGAACACTGAAGCTTTCTTT. This chain links TRBV29-1 with TRBJ1-1; D unclear. V shed 3 bases and J shed 1 base, with 9 bases lying between them. CDR1 is SQVTM and CDR2 is ANQGSEA in the germline V gene. The CDR3 runs to 13 residues. Supplemented by reference TRBV29-1 and TRBJ1-1, the full variable domain reads SAVISQKPSRDICQRGTSLTIQCQVDSQVTMMFWYRQQPGQSLTLIATANQGSEATYESGFVIDKFPISRPNLTFSTLTVSNMSPEDSSIYLCSVDGPSNTEAFFGQGTRLTVV.

This clone has a single count. The CDR3 reads CAWSVPGFNTEAFF. The CDR3 nucleotides are TGTGCCTGGAGTGTACCAGGGTTTAACACTGAAGCTTTCTTT. The V gene is TRBV30, the J gene TRBJ1-1, with D maybe TRBD1 (5 bases). V was trimmed by 0 bases and J by 2 bases, leaving 10 bases between them. Germline lookup yields CDR1 GTSNPN and CDR2 SVGIG (reference sequence). This CDR3 spans 14 amino acids.

The rearrangement uses TRBV9 and TRBJ2-3; D gene unclear. CDR1 and CDR2 (germline): SGDLS, YYNGEE. The CDR3 sequence is 13 residues long. The ends were cut back, 1 base at V and 6 bases at J, with 9 bases in the middle. The CDR3 sequence is CASSVLIGDTQYF. The CDR3 region has the DNA TGTGCCAGCAGCGTACTCATTGGGGATACGCAGTATTTT. The complete variable domain, with remaining parts taken from reference TRBV9 and TRBJ2-3, reads DSGVTQTPKHLITATGQRVTLRCSPRSGDLSVYWYQQSLDQGLQFLIQYYNGEERAKGNILERFSAQQFPDLHSELNLSSLELGDSALYFCASSVLIGDTQYFGPGTRLTVL.

Only one count was recorded for this clone. V gene TRBV11-2 combines with J gene TRBJ1-5; unclear D gene. CDR1 and CDR2 from the germline V gene are SGHAT and FQNNGV. Trimming pared 5 bases from V and 1 base from J, leaving 24 bases between. CDR3 length: 19 residues. CDR3 region: CASSQDGRGTVGSNQPQHF. CDR3 nucleotides: TGTGCCAGCAGCCAAGACGGCAGAGGCACGGTGGGAAGCAATCAGCCCCAGCATTTT.